This T cell receptor beta chain appears in the sequencing data of a study of tumor and adjacent non-tumor tissue in lung cancer. Of note for this clonotype: Antigen unknown. At one end the junction does not follow the germline gene, possibly because of a read error.

The study's findings and limits: TCR diversity was significantly greater in tumor than normal lung tissue. Normal lung showed higher cumulative top 100 clone frequency than tumor.

TCRbeta libraries were built with three rounds of nested PCR, modified from ARM-PCR. TCRdb analysed the multiplex PCR reads with MiXCR anew, one entry per CDR3 protein. The data contain around 100,000 distinct CDR3 sequences, 65% of them singletons. No cell sorting was done before RNA was extracted from the tissue. The normal lung tissue was taken more than 3 cm from the tumor edge. There are 13 residues in the CDR3. Germline-derived CDR1 and CDR2 are DFQATT and SNEGSKA (reference sequence). This receptor was obtained from a young man with non-small cell lung cancer. The sample consisted of distant non-tumor lung tissue. This chain joins TRBV20-1 and TRBJ2-7; 7 bases match TRBD2. CDR3 nucleotides: TGCAGTGCTAGATCCTGCGGGGGTTACGAGCAATACTTC. Translated: CSARSCGGYEQYF.